This T cell receptor beta chain was found in a study of cytomegalovirus exposure and HLA in healthy donors. Concerning this clone itself: Its antigen is unknown.

Germline V lookup: CDR1 ENHRY, CDR2 SYGVKD. With 6 bases clipped from V and 1 base from J, the junction kept 10 bases outside the gene matches. The CDR3 has 16 residues. The PCR made use of 60 Vbeta and 13 Jbeta primers. Libraries were prepared by immunoSEQ multiplex PCR; TCRdb keeps only in-frame clonotypes and omits some of them. Found here are 150,000 or so clones, approximately 77% of them singletons; the top ten hold approximately 1.5%. General study findings and limits: According to reports, the classifier identified cytomegalovirus status with high specificity and sensitivity.

The sequence was obtained from a male donor in good health and CMV-seronegative. The gene calls are TRBV10-3 and TRBJ2-3; 7 bases align to TRBD2. The sequencing sample was made of PBMCs. CDR3 loop: CAISAGTTPGTDTQYF. The CDR3, as DNA: TGTGCCATCAGCGCGGGGACTACCCCCGGCACAGATACGCAGTATTTT.